The T cell receptor (beta chain) described here comes from a study of PD-L1 blockade in urothelial cancer. V shed 5 bases and J 4 bases; nucleotides not matched to a gene: 14. This CDR3 is built from 16 residues. Germline V gene lookup returns CDR1 WSHSY and CDR2 SAAADI. The data were produced by immunoSEQ multiplex PCR, yet TCRdb's version contains in-frame clones alone and is incomplete. The table has roughly 63,000 clones, more than 80% seen once. This sample's time point: pretreatment peripheral blood. This chain links TRBV10-2 with TRBJ2-7, with 7 bases that match TRBD2. The sequenced sample was PBMCs, obtained around atezolizumab (anti-PD-L1) treatment. The origin of this receptor is a man between 65 and 85 years old with urothelial cancer. The CDR3, as DNA: TGCGCCAGCAGTTTACCGCAAGCGGGAACAAAGTACGAGCAGTACTTC. Protein product: CASSLPQAGTKYEQYF.